This T cell receptor beta chain is drawn from a study of CD8+ T cells in alopecia areata. Notes on the study in general: The treated group had a single nonresponder, limiting CD8+ expansion-response conclusions. Many expanded lesional clones remained in scalp and blood on tofacitinib.

About this clone itself: Antigen specificity is unknown.

It was cDNA, reverse transcribed from extracted RNA, that served as the sequencing template. Measured with immunoSEQ multiplex PCR; TCRdb has only the in-frame clones, and not every one. Here the sample spans approximately 90,000 clones, approximately 70% being singletons. Treatment: oral pan-JAK inhibitor, 5-10 mg twice daily. It was from alopecia areata patients that lesional scalp punch biopsies and peripheral blood were collected. Sequencing was performed on CD8+ T cells sorted from blood, taken at approximately week 42, from a patient treated with tofacitinib. The source of this sequence is a human donor with alopecia areata.

The CDR3 sequence: CASSFSGGAEQFF. As DNA, the CDR3 is TGTGCCAGCAGCTTTAGCGGGGGAGCCGAGCAGTTCTTC. V and J are TRBV13 and TRBJ2-1; 9 bases fit TRBD2. The CDR3 totals 13 residues. V lost 3 bases, J lost 10 bases, and 4 bases stayed unmatched. Germline CDR1 PRHDT, CDR2 FYEKMQ (reference sequence).